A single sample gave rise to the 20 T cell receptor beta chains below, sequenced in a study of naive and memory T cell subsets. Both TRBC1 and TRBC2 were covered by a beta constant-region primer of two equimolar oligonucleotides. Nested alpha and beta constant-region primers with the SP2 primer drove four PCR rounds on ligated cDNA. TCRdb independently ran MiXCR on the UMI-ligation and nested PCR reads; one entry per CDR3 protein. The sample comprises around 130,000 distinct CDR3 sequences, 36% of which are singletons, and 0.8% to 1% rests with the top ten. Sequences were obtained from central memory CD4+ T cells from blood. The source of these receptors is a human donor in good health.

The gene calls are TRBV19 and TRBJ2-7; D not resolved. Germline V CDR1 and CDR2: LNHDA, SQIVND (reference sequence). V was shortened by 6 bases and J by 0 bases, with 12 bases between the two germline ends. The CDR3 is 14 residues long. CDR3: CASRNFDGSYEQYF. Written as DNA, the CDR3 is TGTGCCAGTAGGAACTTCGACGGCTCCTACGAGCAGTACTTC.

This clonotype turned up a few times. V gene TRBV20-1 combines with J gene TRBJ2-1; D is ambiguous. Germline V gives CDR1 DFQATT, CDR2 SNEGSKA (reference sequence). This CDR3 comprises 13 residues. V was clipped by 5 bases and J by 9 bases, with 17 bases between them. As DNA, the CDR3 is TGCAGTGCTCTCACGCCTATCCATGTTGAGCAGTTCTTC. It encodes CSALTPIHVEQFF.

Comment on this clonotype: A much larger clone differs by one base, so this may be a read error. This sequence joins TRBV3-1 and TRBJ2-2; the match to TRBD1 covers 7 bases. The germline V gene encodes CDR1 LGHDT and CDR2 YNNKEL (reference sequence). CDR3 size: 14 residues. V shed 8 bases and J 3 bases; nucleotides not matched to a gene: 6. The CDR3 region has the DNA TGTGCCAGCGGTCGACAGGGATACACCGGGGAGCTGTTTTTT. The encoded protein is CASGRQGYTGELFF. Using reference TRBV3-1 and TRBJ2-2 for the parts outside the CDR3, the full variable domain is DTAVSQTPKYLVTQMGNDKSIKCEQNLGHDTMYWYKQDSKKFLKIMFSYNNKELIINETVPNRFSPKSPDKAHLNLHINSLELGDSAVYFCASGRQGYTGELFFGEGSRLTVL.

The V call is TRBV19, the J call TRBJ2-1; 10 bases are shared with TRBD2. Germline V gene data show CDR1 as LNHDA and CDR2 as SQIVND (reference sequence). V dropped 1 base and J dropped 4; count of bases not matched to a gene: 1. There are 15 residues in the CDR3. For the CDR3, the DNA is TGTGCCAGTAGTATAGTGACTAGCGGGTACAATGAGCAGTTCTTC. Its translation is CASSIVTSGYNEQFF.

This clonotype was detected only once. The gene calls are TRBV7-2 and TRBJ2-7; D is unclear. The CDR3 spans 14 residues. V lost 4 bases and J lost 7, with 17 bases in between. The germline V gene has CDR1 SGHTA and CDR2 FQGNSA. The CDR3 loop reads CASSSSEVLREQYF. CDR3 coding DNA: TGTGCCAGCAGCTCCAGTGAGGTGCTGCGAGAGCAGTACTTC.

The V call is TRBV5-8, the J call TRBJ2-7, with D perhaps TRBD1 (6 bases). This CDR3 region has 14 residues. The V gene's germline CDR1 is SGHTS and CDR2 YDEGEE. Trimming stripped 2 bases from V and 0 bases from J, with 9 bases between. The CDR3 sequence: CASSFTGSSYEQYF. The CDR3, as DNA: TGTGCCAGCAGCTTTACAGGGTCCTCCTACGAGCAGTACTTC.

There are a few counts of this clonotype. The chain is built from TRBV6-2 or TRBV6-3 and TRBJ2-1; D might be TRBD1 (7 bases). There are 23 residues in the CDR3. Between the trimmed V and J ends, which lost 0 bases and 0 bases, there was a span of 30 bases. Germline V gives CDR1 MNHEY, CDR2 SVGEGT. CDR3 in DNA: TGTGCCAGCAGTTACTCATCGCCGCGGCAGGGGGGTTATTATGGGGACTCCTACAATGAGCAGTTCTTC. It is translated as CASSYSSPRQGGYYGDSYNEQFF.

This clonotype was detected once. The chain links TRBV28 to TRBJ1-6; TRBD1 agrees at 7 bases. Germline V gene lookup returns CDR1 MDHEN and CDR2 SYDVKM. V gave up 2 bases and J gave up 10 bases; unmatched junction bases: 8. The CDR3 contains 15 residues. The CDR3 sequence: CASSLRSGQMSPLHF. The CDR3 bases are TGTGCCAGCAGTTTAAGATCGGGACAGATGTCACCCCTCCACTTT.

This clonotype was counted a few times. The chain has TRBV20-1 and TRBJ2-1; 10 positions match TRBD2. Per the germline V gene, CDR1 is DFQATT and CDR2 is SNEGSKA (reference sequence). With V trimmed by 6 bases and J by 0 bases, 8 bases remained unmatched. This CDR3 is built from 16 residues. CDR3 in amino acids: CSARTSGVISYNEQFF. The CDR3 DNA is TGCAGTGCGAGGACTAGCGGAGTGATCTCCTACAATGAGCAGTTCTTC.

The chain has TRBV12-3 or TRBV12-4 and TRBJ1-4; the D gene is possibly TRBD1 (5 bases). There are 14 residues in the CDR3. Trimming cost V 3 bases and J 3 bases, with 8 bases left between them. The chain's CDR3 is CASSFDSSNEKLFF. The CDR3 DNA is TGTGCCAGCAGTTTCGACAGCTCTAATGAAAAACTGTTTTTT.

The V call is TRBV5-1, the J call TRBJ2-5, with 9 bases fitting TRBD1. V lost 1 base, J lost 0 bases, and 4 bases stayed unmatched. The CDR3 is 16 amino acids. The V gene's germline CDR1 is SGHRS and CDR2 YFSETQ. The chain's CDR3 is CASSLRGQGYQETQYF. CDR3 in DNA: TGCGCCAGCAGCTTGCGTGGACAGGGGTACCAAGAGACCCAGTACTTC. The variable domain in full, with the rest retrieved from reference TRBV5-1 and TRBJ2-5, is KAGVTQTPRYLIKTRGQQVTLSCSPISGHRSVSWYQQTPGQGLQFLFEYFSETQRNKGNFPGRFSGRQFSNSRSEMNVSTLELGDSALYLCASSLRGQGYQETQYFGPGTRLLVL.

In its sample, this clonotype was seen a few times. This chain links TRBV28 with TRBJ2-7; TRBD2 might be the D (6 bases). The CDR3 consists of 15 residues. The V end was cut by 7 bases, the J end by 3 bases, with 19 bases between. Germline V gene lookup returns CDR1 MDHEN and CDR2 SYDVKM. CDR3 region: CASTPPGVGGYEQYF. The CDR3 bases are TGTGCCAGCACCCCACCGGGGGTAGGAGGCTACGAGCAGTACTTC.

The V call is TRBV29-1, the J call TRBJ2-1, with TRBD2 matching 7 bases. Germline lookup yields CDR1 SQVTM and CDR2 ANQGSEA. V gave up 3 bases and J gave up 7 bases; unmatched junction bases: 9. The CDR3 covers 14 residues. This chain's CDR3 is CSVDKAGSMNEQFF. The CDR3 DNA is TGCAGCGTTGATAAAGCGGGATCGATGAATGAGCAGTTCTTC.

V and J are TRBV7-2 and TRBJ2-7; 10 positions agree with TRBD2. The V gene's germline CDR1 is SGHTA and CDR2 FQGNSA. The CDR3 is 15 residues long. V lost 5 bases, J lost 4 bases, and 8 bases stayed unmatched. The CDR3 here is CASSIQAGGPYEQYF. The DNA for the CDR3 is TGTGCCAGCAGCATACAAGCGGGAGGGCCGTACGAGCAGTACTTC.

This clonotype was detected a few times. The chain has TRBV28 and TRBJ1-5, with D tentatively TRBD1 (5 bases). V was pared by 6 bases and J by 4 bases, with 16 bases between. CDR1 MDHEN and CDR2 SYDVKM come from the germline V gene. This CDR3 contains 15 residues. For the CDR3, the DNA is TGTGCCAGCAGGACAAACGGGGGAGCGAATCAGCCCCAGCATTTT. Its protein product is CASRTNGGANQPQHF.

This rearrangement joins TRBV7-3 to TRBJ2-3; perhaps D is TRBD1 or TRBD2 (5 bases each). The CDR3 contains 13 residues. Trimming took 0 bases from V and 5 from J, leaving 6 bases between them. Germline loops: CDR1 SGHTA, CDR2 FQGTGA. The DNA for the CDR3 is TGTGCCAGCAGCTTAACGGGGGTAGATACGCAGTATTTT. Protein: CASSLTGVDTQYF. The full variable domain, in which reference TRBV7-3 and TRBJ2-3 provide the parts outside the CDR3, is GAGVSQTPSNKVTEKGKYVELRCDPISGHTALYWYRQSLGQGPEFLIYFQGTGAADDSGLPNDRFFAVRPEGSVSTLKIQRTERGDSAVYLCASSLTGVDTQYFGPGTRLTVL.

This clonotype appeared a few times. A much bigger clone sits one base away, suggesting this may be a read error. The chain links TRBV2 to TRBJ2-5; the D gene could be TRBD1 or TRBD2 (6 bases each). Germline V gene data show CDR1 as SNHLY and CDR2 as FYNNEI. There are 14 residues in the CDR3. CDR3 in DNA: TGTACCAGCGGACTACAGGGCGCCCAGGTGGCCCAGTACTTC. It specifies CTSGLQGAQVAQYF.

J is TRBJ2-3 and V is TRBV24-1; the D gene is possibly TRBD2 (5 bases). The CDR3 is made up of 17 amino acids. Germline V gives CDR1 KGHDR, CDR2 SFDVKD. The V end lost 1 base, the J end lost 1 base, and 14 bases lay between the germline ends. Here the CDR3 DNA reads TGTGCCACCAGTGATTTTGGGTGGGGAGCGGGCACAGATACGCAGTATTTT. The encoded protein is CATSDFGWGAGTDTQYF.

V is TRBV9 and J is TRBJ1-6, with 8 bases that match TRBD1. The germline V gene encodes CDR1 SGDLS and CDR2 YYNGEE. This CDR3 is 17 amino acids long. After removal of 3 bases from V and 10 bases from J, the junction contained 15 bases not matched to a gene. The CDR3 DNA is TGTGCCAGCAGCGGTAGCCAGGGGACAGGACCGTCGTCACCCCTCCACTTT. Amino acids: CASSGSQGTGPSSPLHF.

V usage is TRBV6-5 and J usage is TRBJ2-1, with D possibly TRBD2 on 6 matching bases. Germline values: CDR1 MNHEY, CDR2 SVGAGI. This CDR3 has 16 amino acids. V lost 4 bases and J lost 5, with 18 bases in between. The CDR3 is CASSLGQRVGNNEQFF. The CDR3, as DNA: TGTGCCAGCAGTTTGGGTCAGCGGGTAGGAAACAATGAGCAGTTCTTC.